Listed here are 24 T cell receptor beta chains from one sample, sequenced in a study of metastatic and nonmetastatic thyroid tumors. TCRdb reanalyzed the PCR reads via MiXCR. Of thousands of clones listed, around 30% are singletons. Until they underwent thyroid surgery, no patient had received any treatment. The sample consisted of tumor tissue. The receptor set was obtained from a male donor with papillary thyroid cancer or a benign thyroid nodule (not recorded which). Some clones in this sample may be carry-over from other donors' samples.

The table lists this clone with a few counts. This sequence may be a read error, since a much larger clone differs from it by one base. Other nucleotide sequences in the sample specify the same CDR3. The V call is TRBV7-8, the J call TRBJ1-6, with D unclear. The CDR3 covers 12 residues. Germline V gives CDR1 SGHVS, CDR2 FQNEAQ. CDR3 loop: CASLAENSPLHF. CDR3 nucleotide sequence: TGTGCTAGCCTGGCAGAGAATTCACCCCTCCACTTT.

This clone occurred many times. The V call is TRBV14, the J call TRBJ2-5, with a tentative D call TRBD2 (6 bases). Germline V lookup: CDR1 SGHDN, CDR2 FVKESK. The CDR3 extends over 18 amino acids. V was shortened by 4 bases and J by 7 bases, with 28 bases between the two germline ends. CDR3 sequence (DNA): TGTGCCAGCAGCCCCATGGTCGGACGCGGGGAGAGGGTCGGGACCCAGTACTTC. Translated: CASSPMVGRGERVGTQYF. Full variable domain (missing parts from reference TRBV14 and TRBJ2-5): EAGVTQFPSHSVIEKGQTVTLRCDPISGHDNLYWYRRVMGKEIKFLLHFVKESKQDESGMPNNRFLAERTGGTYSTLKVQPAELEDSGVYFCASSPMVGRGERVGTQYFGPGTRLLVL.

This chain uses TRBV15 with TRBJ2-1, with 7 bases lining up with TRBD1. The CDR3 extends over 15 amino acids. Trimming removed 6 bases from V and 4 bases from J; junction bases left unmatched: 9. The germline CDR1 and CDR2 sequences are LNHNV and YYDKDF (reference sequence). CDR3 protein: CATSTGQDLYNEQFF. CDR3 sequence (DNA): TGTGCCACCAGTACCGGACAGGATTTATACAATGAGCAGTTCTTC.

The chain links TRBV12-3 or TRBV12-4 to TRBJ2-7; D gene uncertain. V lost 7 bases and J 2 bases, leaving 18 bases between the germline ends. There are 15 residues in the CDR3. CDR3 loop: CASIPTRPLPYEQYF. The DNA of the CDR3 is TGTGCCAGCATTCCTACCCGCCCTCTCCCCTACGAGCAGTACTTC.

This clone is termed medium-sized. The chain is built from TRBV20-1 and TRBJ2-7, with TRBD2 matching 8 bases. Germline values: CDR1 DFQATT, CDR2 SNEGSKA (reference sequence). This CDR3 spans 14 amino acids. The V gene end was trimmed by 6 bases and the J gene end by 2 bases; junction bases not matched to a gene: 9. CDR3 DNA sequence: TGCAGTGCCAGGGTAGCGGGGCGCGCCTACGAGCAGTACTTC. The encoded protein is CSARVAGRAYEQYF.

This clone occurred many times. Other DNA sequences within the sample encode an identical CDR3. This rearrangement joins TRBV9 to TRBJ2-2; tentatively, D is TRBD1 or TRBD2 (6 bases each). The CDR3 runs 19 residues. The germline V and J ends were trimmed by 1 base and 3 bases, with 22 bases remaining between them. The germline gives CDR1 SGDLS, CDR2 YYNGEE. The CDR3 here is CASSVRYGGPKGHTGELFF. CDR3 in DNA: TGTGCCAGCAGCGTACGATATGGGGGGCCTAAGGGTCACACCGGGGAGCTGTTTTTT.

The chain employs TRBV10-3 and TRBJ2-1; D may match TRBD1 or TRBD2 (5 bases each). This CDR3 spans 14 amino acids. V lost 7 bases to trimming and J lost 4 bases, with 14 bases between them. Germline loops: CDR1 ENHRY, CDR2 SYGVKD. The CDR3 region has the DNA TGTGCCATCACCAGGGACCAATCGTACAATGAGCAGTTCTTC. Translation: CAITRDQSYNEQFF.

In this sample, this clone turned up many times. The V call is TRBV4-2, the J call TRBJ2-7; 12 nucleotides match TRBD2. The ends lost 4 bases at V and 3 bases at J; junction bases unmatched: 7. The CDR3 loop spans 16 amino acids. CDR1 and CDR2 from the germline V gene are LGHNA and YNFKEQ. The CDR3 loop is CASSPLLAGGRYEQYF. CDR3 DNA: TGTGCCAGCAGCCCTCTACTAGCGGGAGGACGCTACGAGCAGTACTTC.

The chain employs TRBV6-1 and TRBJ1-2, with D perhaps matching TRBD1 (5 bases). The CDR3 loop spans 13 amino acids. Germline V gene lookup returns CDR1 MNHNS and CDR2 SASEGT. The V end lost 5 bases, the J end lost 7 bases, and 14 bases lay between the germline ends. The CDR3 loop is CASSQGLGVGYTF. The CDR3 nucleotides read TGTGCCAGCAGTCAAGGACTAGGGGTTGGCTACACCTTC.

CDR3 region: CAAGRTGYEQYF. The CDR3 region has the DNA TGTGCCGCCGGGAGAACTGGGTACGAGCAGTACTTC. The rearrangement links TRBV28 to TRBJ2-7, with D maybe TRBD2 (6 bases). The CDR3 has 12 residues. CDR1 MDHEN and CDR2 SYDVKM come from the germline V gene. The germline V and J ends were trimmed by 11 bases and 4 bases, with 15 bases remaining between them.

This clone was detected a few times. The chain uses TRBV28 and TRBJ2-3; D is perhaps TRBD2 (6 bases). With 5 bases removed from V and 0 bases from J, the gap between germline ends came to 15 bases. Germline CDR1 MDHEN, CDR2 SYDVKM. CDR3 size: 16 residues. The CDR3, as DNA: TGTGCCAGCAGTCCCAGAGGGACTTTTAGCACAGATACGCAGTATTTT. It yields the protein CASSPRGTFSTDTQYF.

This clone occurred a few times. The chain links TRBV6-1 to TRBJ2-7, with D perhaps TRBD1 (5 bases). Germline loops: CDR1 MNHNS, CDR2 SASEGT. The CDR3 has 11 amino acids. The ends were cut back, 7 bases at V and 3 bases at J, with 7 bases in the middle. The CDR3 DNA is TGTGCCAGCAATCAGGGCTACGAGCAGTACTTC. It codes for CASNQGYEQYF.

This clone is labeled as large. The CDR3 DNA follows: TGTGCCAGCAGTTTTGCCGGGACGGAGCGTGAGCAGTTCTTC. It encodes CASSFAGTEREQFF. The chain employs TRBV12-3 or TRBV12-4 and TRBJ2-1, with D perhaps assigned TRBD1 or TRBD2 (5 bases each). The V and J ends lost 3 bases and 9 bases respectively, with 15 bases between them. This CDR3 has 14 amino acids.

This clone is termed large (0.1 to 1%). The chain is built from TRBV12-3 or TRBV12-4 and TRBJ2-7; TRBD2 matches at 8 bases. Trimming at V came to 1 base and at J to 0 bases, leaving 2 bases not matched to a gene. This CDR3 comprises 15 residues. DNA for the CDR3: TGTGCCAGCAGTTTAGGCGGGGGGCACTCCTACGAGCAGTACTTC. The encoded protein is CASSLGGGHSYEQYF.

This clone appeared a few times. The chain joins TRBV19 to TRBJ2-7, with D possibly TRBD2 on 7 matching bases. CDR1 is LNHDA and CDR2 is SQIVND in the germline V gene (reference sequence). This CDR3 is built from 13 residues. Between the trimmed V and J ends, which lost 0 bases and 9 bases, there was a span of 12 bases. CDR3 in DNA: TGTGCCAGTAGTATAGAGGCCGGGGGGCGGCAGTACTTC. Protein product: CASSIEAGGRQYF.

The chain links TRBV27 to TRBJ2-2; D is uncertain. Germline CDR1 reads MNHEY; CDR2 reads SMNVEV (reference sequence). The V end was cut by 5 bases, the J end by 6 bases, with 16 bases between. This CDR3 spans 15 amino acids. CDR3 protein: CASSPPGPRPGELFF. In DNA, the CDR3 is TGTGCCAGCAGTCCGCCCGGGCCGAGACCCGGGGAGCTGTTTTTT.

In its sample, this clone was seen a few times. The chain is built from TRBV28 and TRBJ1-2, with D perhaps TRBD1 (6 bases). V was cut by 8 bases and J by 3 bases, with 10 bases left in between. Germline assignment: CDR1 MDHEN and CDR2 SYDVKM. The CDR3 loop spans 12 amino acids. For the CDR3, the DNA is TGTGCCAGCCGGAGGGGGGACTATGGCTACACCTTC. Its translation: CASRRGDYGYTF.

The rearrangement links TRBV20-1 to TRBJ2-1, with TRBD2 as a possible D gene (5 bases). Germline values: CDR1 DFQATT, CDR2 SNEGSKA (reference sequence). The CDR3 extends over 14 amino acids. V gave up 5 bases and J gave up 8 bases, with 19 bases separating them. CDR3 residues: CSAPGKGYMDEQFF. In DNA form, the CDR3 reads TGCAGTGCTCCCGGGAAGGGTTATATGGATGAGCAGTTCTTC.

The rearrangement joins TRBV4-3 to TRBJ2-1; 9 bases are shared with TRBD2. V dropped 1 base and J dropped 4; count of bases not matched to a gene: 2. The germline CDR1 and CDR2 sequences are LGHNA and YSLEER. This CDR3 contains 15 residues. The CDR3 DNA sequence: TGCGCCAGCAGCCAAGGACTAGCGGATTACAATGAGCAGTTCTTC. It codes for CASSQGLADYNEQFF.

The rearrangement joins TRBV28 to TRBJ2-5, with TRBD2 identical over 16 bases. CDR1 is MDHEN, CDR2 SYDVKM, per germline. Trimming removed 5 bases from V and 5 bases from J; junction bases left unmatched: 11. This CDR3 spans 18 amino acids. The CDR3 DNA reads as TGTGCCAGCAGTCCAGGGACTAGCGGGAGGGCCCGGAAGGAGACCCAGTACTTC. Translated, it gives CASSPGTSGRARKETQYF.

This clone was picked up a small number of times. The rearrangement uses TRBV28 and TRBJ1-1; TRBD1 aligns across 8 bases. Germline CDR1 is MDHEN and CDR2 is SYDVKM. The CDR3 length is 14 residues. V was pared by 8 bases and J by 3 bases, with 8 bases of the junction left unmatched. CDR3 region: CASPPTGEYTEAFF. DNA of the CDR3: TGTGCCAGCCCCCCGACAGGGGAATACACTGAAGCTTTCTTT.

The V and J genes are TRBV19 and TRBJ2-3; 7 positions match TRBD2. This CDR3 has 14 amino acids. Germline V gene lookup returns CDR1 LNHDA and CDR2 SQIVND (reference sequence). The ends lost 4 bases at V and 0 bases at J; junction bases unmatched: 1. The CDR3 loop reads CASSNSGSTDTQYF. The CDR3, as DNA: TGTGCCAGTAGTAATAGCGGGAGCACAGATACGCAGTATTTT.

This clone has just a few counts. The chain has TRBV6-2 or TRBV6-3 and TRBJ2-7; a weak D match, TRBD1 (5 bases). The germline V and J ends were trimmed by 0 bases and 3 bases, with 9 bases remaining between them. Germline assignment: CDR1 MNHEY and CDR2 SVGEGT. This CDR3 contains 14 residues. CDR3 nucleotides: TGTGCCAGCAGTTACTCGAAGGGGTACTACGAGCAGTACTTC. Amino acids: CASSYSKGYYEQYF.

CDR3 in DNA: TGTGCCAGCAGCTTAACGTCCAGGTCGGACGAGCAGTACGTC. It yields the protein CASSLTSRSDEQYV. The V gene is TRBV7-9, the J gene TRBJ2-7; D call uncertain. Germline loops: CDR1 SEHNR, CDR2 FQNEAQ (reference sequence). Trimming removed 2 bases from V and 5 bases from J, with 13 bases in between. This CDR3 spans 14 amino acids.